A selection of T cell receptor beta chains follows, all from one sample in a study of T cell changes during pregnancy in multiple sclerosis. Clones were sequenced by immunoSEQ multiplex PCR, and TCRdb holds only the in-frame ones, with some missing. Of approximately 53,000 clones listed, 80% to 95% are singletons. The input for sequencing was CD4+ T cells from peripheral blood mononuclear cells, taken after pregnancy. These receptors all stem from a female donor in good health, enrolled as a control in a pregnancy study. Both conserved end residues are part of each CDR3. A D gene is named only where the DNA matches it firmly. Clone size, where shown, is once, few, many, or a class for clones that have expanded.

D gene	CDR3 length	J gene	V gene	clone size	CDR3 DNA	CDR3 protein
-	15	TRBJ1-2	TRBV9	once	TGTGCCAGCAGCGTAGCTAGTGGGGCCCTCTATGGCTACACCTTC	CASSVASGALYGYTF
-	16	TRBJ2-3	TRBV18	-	TGTGCCAGCTCACCCGGGGGTAGTGTAAGCACAGATACGCAGTATTTT	CASSPGGSVSTDTQYF
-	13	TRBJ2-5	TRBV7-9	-	TGTGCCAGCAGCCATGGCGGGGAGGAGACCCAGTACTTC	CASSHGGEETQYF
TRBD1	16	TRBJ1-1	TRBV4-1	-	TGCGCCAGCAGCCGGTCCCCCTGGACAGGGAACACTGAAGCTTTCTTT	CASSRSPWTGNTEAFF
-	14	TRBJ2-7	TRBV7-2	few	TGTGCCAGCAGCTCCCAGGGTGTAGCTGGCGAGCAGTACTTC	CASSSQGVAGEQYF
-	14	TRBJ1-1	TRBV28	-	TGTGCCAGCAGACTAGACGGAGTGAACACTGAAGCTTTCTTT	CASRLDGVNTEAFF
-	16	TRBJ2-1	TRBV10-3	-	TGTGCCATCAGTGAGTCCTTGTGGCGGGATCGGAATGAGCAGTTCTTC	CAISESLWRDRNEQFF
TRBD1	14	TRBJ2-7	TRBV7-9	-	TGTGCCAGCAGCATGACGGGGACAGGGTTCGAGCAGTACTTC	CASSMTGTGFEQYF
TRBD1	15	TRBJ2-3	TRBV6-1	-	TGTGCCAGCAGTGGGACAGGGGGTCATTCGGGTACGCAGTATTTT	CASSGTGGHSGTQYF
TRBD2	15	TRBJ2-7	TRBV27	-	TGTGCCAGCAGTTTAGGGCGGGAGGGGTTTCGGGAGCAGTACTTC	CASSLGREGFREQYF
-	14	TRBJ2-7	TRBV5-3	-	TGTGCCAGAAGCCTGGGGAGTTCGCCCCACGAGCAGTACTTC	CARSLGSSPHEQYF
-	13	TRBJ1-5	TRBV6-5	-	TGTGCCAGCAGTCCCGGGTCCATAGGGCCCCAGCATTTT	CASSPGSIGPQHF
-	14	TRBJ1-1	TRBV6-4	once	TGTGCCAGCAGTGAATATCCGGGTGGGACTGAAGCTTTCTTT	CASSEYPGGTEAFF
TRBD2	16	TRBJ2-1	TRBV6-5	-	TGTGCCAGCAGTTACCTCCTAGCGGGAGGGCCCGGGGAGCAGTTCTTC	CASSYLLAGGPGEQFF
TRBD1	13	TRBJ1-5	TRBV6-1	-	TGTGCCAGCGCGGGACAGCTACATCAGCCCCAGCATTTT	CASAGQLHQPQHF
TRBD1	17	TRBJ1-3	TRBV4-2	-	TGTGCCAGCAGCCATGCCGGGACAGGGATCTCTGGAAACACCATATATTTT	CASSHAGTGISGNTIYF
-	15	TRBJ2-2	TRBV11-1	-	TGTGCCAGCAGCTTACTGTCACAACGAACCGGGGAGCTGTTTTTT	CASSLLSQRTGELFF
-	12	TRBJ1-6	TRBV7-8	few	TGTGCCAGCAGCCCCCAGGTCAGTTCCCTCCACTTT	CASSPQVSSLHF
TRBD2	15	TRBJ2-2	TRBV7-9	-	TGTGCCAGCGTGAGCGGGGGCCACAACACCGGGGAGCTGTTTTTT	CASVSGGHNTGELFF
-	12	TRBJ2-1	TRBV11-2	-	TGTGCCAGCAGCCTTAATAGGGGAGAGCAGTTCTTC	CASSLNRGEQFF
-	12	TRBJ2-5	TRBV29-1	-	TGCAGCGTTGCACTAGCTCGAGAGACCCAGTACTTC	CSVALARETQYF
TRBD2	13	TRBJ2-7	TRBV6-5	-	TGTGCCAGCAGCAGCGGGAACTCCTACGAGCAGTACTTC	CASSSGNSYEQYF
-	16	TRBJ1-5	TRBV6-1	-	TGTGCCAGCAGTGCCCGCCAGACAGAGAGCAATCAGCCCCAGCATTTT	CASSARQTESNQPQHF
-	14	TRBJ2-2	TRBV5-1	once	TGCGCCAGCAGCCTGCTGTCGGACACCGGGGAGCTGTTTTTT	CASSLLSDTGELFF
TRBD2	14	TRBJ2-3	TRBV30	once	TGTGCCTGGACACGGTCTACTAGCGGGGATACGCAGTATTTT	CAWTRSTSGDTQYF
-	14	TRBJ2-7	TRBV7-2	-	TGTGCCAGCAGCTTAGGGCGGGTTTCCTACGAGCAGTACTTC	CASSLGRVSYEQYF
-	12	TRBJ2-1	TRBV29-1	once	TGCAGCGTCACCCGGGATTACAATGAGCAGTTCTTC	CSVTRDYNEQFF
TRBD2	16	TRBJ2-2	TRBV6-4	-	TGTGCCAGCAGTGTTCTCGCGGGAGAGGGCACCGGGGAGCTGTTTTTT	CASSVLAGEGTGELFF
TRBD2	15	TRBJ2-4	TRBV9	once	TGTGCCAGCAGCGCCTCGGCGGGAGACGCGAACATTCAGTACTTC	CASSASAGDANIQYF
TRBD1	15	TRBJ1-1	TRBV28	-	TGTGCCAGCAGTTCCACGGGACAGGCGAACACTGAAGCTTTCTTT	CASSSTGQANTEAFF
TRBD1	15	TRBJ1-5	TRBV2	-	TGTGCCAGCAATAATCAGGGACAGGGTAATCAGCCCCAGCATTTT	CASNNQGQGNQPQHF
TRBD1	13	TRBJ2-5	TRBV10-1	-	TGCGCCACCGCGGACAGGGTAGGAGAGACCCAGTACTTC	CATADRVGETQYF
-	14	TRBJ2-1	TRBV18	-	TGTGCCAGCTCGCCCGGGACAAATTACAATGAGCAGTTCTTC	CASSPGTNYNEQFF
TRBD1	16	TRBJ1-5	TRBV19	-	TGTGCCAGCAGGGACAGGGGGACGGTTAGCAATCAGCCCCAGCATTTT	CASRDRGTVSNQPQHF
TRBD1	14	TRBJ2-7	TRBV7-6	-	TGTGCCAGCAGCCCCTTAGTAGGGGGCCACGAGCAGTACTTC	CASSPLVGGHEQYF
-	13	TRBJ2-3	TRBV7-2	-	TGTGCCAGCTCTCAGAGCCGGGGGGATACGCAGTATTTT	CASSQSRGDTQYF
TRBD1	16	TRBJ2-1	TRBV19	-	TGTGCCAGTAGTGAGACCGGACAGGTCCCCTACAATGAGCAGTTCTTC	CASSETGQVPYNEQFF
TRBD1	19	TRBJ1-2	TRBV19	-	TGTGCCAGTAGTCGGGCGGACAGGATGTTACCATTAGCTAACTATGGCTACACCTTC	CASSRADRMLPLANYGYTF
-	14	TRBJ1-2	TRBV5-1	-	TGCGCCAGCACCCTCCGGGGGGAGGCCCGCGGCTACACCTTC	CASTLRGEARGYTF
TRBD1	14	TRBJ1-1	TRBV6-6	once	TGTGCCAGTCGACTGGGGGACAGGGGTCCTGAAGCTTTCTTT	CASRLGDRGPEAFF
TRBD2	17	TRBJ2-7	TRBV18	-	TGTGCCAGCTCACCACCGGGTGCTAGCGGGGGGCCCTACGAGCAGTACTTC	CASSPPGASGGPYEQYF
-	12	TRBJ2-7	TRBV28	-	TGTGCCAGCAGTCTGCGGGGCTACGAGCAGTACTTC	CASSLRGYEQYF
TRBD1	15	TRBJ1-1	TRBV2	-	TGTGCCAGCAGTGAGGACAGGGGATGGAGCACTGAAGCTTTCTTT	CASSEDRGWSTEAFF
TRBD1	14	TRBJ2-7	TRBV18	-	TGTGCCAGCTCACCAGACAGGGTGGCTTCCGAGCAGTACTTC	CASSPDRVASEQYF
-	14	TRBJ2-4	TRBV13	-	TGTGCCAGCAGGTCGGGTCTAGCCAAAAACATTCAGTACTTC	CASRSGLAKNIQYF
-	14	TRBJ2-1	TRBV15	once	TGTGCCACCAGCAGAGATCGGGGTGGCAATGAGCAGTTCTTC	CATSRDRGGNEQFF
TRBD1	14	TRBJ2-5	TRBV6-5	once	TGTGCCAGCAGAAACAGACAGGGTCCAAAGACCCAGTACTTC	CASRNRQGPKTQYF
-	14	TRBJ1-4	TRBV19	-	TGTGCCAGTAGGAACGGAGCAACTAATGAAAAACTGTTTTTT	CASRNGATNEKLFF